These 27 T cell receptor beta chains came from one sample sequenced in a study of T cell clones after liver transplantation. Using immunoSEQ multiplex PCR, the repertoire was profiled, and TCRdb retains in-frame clones only, with some absent. The table records some 40,000 clones, just over 85% of them present only once. Sequenced here: CD4+ T cells from blood, sampled 24 months after liver transplant. Receptors were obtained from a human patient who received a liver transplant. T cells may partly derive from the graft donor.

V usage is TRBV5-1 and J usage is TRBJ2-7, with D perhaps matching TRBD1 (6 bases). There are 17 residues in the CDR3. Per germline, CDR1 SGHRS and CDR2 YFSETQ. The V and J ends lost 0 bases and 2 bases respectively, with 18 bases between them. CDR3 nucleotides: TGCGCCAGCAGCTTGGGTCCGTTTGGGGGCCCTCCCTACGAGCAGTACTTC. This gives the protein CASSLGPFGGPPYEQYF.

The chain carries TRBV7-2 and TRBJ2-2; TRBD2 agrees at 7 bases. J was trimmed by 2 bases and V by 0 bases; bases with no gene match: 6. CDR1 is SGHTA and CDR2 is FQGNSA in the germline V gene. This CDR3 contains 17 residues. DNA for the CDR3: TGTGCCAGCAGCTTAGCGCGAAGCGGGGTTAACACCGGGGAGCTGTTTTTT. Translated, it gives CASSLARSGVNTGELFF. Looking up the rest from reference TRBV7-2 and TRBJ2-2 gives the full variable domain: GAGVSQSPSNKVTEKGKDVELRCDPISGHTALYWYRQSLGQGLEFLIYFQGNSAPDKSGLPSDRFSAERTGGSVSTLTIQRTQQEDSAVYLCASSLARSGVNTGELFFGEGSRLTVL.

This chain connects TRBV7-3 to TRBJ1-3, with D possibly TRBD1 on 6 matching bases. The CDR3 consists of 15 residues. Trimming took off 2 bases at V and 7 bases at J, with 15 bases between the two ends. Germline CDR1 SGHTA, CDR2 FQGTGA. CDR3 coding DNA: TGTGCCAGCAGCTTATGGGCAGGGGATGGGAACACCATATATTTT. Translation: CASSLWAGDGNTIYF.

This clone was observed a single time. This sequence joins TRBV6-6 and TRBJ2-7, with 7 bases aligning to TRBD2. Looked up from germline, CDR1 is MNHNY and CDR2 is SVGAGI (reference sequence). The CDR3 sequence is 15 residues long. V shed 2 bases, J shed 2 bases, and the junction held 6 bases outside the gene matches. The DNA for the CDR3 is TGTGCCAGCAGTTACGTGAGCGGGACCACCTACGAGCAGTACTTC. Amino acids: CASSYVSGTTYEQYF.

The chain couples TRBV18 to TRBJ2-6; the D gene is possibly TRBD1 (5 bases). Germline assignment: CDR1 KGHSH and CDR2 LQKENI. V was shortened by 2 bases and J by 0 bases, with 14 bases between the two germline ends. The CDR3 totals 18 residues. CDR3 sequence reads: CASSPIGAGISGANVLTF. CDR3 bases: TGTGCCAGCTCACCAATAGGGGCAGGCATCTCTGGGGCCAACGTCCTGACTTTC.

The rearrangement links TRBV28 to TRBJ1-1, with D tentatively TRBD1 (6 bases). This CDR3 spans 13 amino acids. Germline CDR1 is MDHEN and CDR2 is SYDVKM. Trimming took off 6 bases at V and 6 bases at J, with 14 bases between the two ends. CDR3 bases: TGTGCCAGCAGCCGGCACAGGGATGCTGAAGCTTTCTTT. Translating it yields CASSRHRDAEAFF.

The J gene is TRBJ2-1, the V gene TRBV9, with D perhaps matching TRBD2 (5 bases). CDR1 is SGDLS and CDR2 is YYNGEE in the germline V gene. The CDR3 is made up of 15 amino acids. V was shortened by 4 bases and J by 2 bases, with 13 bases between the two germline ends. CDR3 sequence (DNA): TGTGCCAGCAGCCCGGGATTTATAACCTACAATGAGCAGTTCTTC. Translated, it gives CASSPGFITYNEQFF.

In the case of this clone: Within the sample, other DNA sequences also encode this same CDR3. The chain recombines TRBV18 with TRBJ2-1; possible D gene TRBD1, 6 bases. The CDR3 runs 13 residues. Germline assignment: CDR1 KGHSH and CDR2 LQKENI. The V end was cut by 3 bases, the J end by 3 bases, with 6 bases between. The CDR3 here is CASSPDSYNEQFF. The DNA of the CDR3 is TGTGCCAGCTCACCGGACAGCTACAATGAGCAGTTCTTC.

CDR3 in amino acids: CASSRQGFPRILDGYTF. The CDR3 nucleotides read TGTGCCAGTAGTCGGCAGGGTTTTCCCCGAATTCTAGATGGCTACACCTTC. V and J are TRBV19 and TRBJ1-2, with TRBD1 as a possible D gene (5 bases). Germline-derived CDR1 and CDR2 are LNHDA and SQIVND (reference sequence). V was cut by 5 bases and J by 6 bases, with 25 bases left in between. The length of the CDR3 is 17 residues.

The J gene is TRBJ1-1, the V gene TRBV5-1; D not certain. This CDR3 is built from 13 residues. The germline V gene has CDR1 SGHRS and CDR2 YFSETQ. Trimming removed 0 bases from V and 5 bases from J, with 8 bases in between. The CDR3 region is CASSLDRYTEAFF. In DNA form, the CDR3 reads TGCGCCAGCAGCTTGGATAGGTATACTGAAGCTTTCTTT.

The chain is built from TRBV2 and TRBJ2-7; perhaps TRBD2 as D (7 bases). V was pared by 9 bases and J by 2 bases, with 14 bases between. Germline CDR1 SNHLY, CDR2 FYNNEI. The CDR3 is 13 amino acids. The CDR3 bases are TGTGCCAGTAGGGGGGGCCCCACCTACGAGCAGTACTTC. Translation gives CASRGGPTYEQYF.

The chain employs TRBV5-1 and TRBJ2-2; D is ambiguous. CDR3 length: 13 amino acids. Germline V lookup: CDR1 SGHRS, CDR2 YFSETQ. V was pared by 0 bases and J by 7 bases, with 7 bases between. In DNA form, the CDR3 reads TGCGCCAGCAGCTTGGCAAGTATCGGGGAGCTGTTTTTT. This sequence encodes CASSLASIGELFF.

This chain links TRBV19 with TRBJ1-1, with D unclear. Trimming took off 1 base at V and 0 bases at J, with 6 bases between the two ends. The CDR3 is 14 amino acids. From germline, CDR1 is LNHDA and CDR2 SQIVND (reference sequence). The DNA of the CDR3 is TGTGCCAGTAGTATAGGGCAAGTGAACACTGAAGCTTTCTTT. Its protein is CASSIGQVNTEAFF.

The chain recombines TRBV2 with TRBJ1-2; D is ambiguous. Trimming removed 6 bases from V and 6 bases from J, with 14 bases in between. CDR1 and CDR2 from the germline V gene are SNHLY and FYNNEI. The CDR3 sequence is 13 residues long. The CDR3 protein is CASSGVIPNGYTF. The CDR3 nucleotides are TGTGCCAGCAGCGGGGTGATACCTAATGGCTACACCTTC.

This clone was seen once. The chain links TRBV7-8 to TRBJ2-7; D is ambiguous. V was clipped by 2 bases and J by 2 bases, with 10 bases between them. Germline V gene lookup returns CDR1 SGHVS and CDR2 FQNEAQ. The CDR3 has 14 amino acids. CDR3 nucleotide sequence: TGTGCCAGCAGCTTAAGGGCAATTACCTACGAGCAGTACTTC. Its protein is CASSLRAITYEQYF. The variable domain in full, completed from reference TRBV7-8 and TRBJ2-7, reads GAGVSQSPRYKVAKRGQDVALRCDPISGHVSLFWYQQALGQGPEFLTYFQNEAQLDKSGLPSDRFFAERPEGSVSTLKIQRTQQEDSAVYLCASSLRAITYEQYFGPGTRLTVT.

The DNA for the CDR3 is TGTGCCAGCAGCGAAAGGGGGGGCTTCGGTGGCTACACCTTC. This encodes CASSERGGFGGYTF. This chain uses TRBV7-9 with TRBJ1-2; a possible D gene is TRBD1 (6 bases). In germline, CDR1 is SEHNR, CDR2 FQNEAQ (reference sequence). V dropped 5 bases and J dropped 7 bases, with 17 bases sitting between them. The CDR3 loop spans 14 amino acids.

V is TRBV27 and J is TRBJ2-3; 13 bases align to TRBD2. Trimming at V came to 6 bases and at J to 15 bases, leaving 15 bases not matched to a gene. This CDR3 has 15 amino acids. CDR1 is MNHEY and CDR2 is SMNVEV in the germline V gene (reference sequence). CDR3 bases: TGTGCCAGCAGACAGACTAGCGGGGGGCCTATGGGCGGATATTTT. Its translation: CASRQTSGGPMGGYF.

V and J are TRBV27 and TRBJ1-2, with 7 nucleotides matching TRBD1. Germline V gives CDR1 MNHEY, CDR2 SMNVEV (reference sequence). This CDR3 is built from 13 residues. Trimming cost V 5 bases and J 4 bases; bases outside gene matches: 4. The CDR3, as DNA: TGTGCCAGCAGTCGGGACAGATTCTATGGCTACACCTTC. It yields the protein CASSRDRFYGYTF.

The chain uses TRBV19 and TRBJ1-6, with 7 bases identical to TRBD1. The germline CDR1 and CDR2 sequences are LNHDA and SQIVND (reference sequence). This CDR3 is built from 13 residues. With V trimmed by 9 bases and J by 11 bases, 10 bases remained unmatched. The DNA of the CDR3 is TGTGCCAGCCGGGACAGTGCGTTGCCACCCCTCCACTTT. This sequence encodes CASRDSALPPLHF.

V usage is TRBV6-5 and J usage is TRBJ2-5; 12 bases are a match to TRBD2. V shed 8 bases, J shed 3 bases, and the junction held 4 bases outside the gene matches. This CDR3 spans 14 amino acids. CDR1 and CDR2 (germline): MNHEY, SVGAGI. CDR3 in DNA: TGTGCCAGCTCTCGACTAGCGGGAGAAGAGACCCAGTACTTC. Encoded protein: CASSRLAGEETQYF.

The chain employs TRBV7-2 and TRBJ1-4; D uncertain. The CDR3 consists of 12 residues. Germline V gene sequence: CDR1 SGHTA, CDR2 FQGNSA. V lost 1 base and J lost 12, with 9 bases in between. CDR3 in amino acids: CASSLGSVELFF. The CDR3 region has the DNA TGTGCCAGCAGCTTAGGGTCAGTCGAACTGTTTTTT. The full variable domain, in which reference TRBV7-2 and TRBJ1-4 provide the parts outside the CDR3, is GAGVSQSPSNKVTEKGKDVELRCDPISGHTALYWYRQSLGQGLEFLIYFQGNSAPDKSGLPSDRFSAERTGGSVSTLTIQRTQQEDSAVYLCASSLGSVELFFGSGTQLSVL.

This clone was seen a handful of times. The chain combines TRBV7-8 with TRBJ1-5; D is uncertain. The ends were cut back, 4 bases at V and 4 bases at J, with 17 bases in the middle. The CDR3 runs to 16 residues. Germline assignment: CDR1 SGHVS and CDR2 FQNEAQ. The CDR3, as DNA: TGTGCCAGCAGCTCCCTCAGTGAGATAAATAATCAGCCCCAGCATTTT. The encoded protein is CASSSLSEINNQPQHF.

The J gene is TRBJ1-4, the V gene TRBV5-1; D might be TRBD1 (5 bases). V dropped 0 bases and J dropped 4 bases, with 10 bases sitting between them. Germline CDR1 SGHRS, CDR2 YFSETQ. The CDR3 length is 15 residues. The CDR3, as DNA: TGCGCCAGCAGCTTGGCGCGGGGCGGTAATGAAAAACTGTTTTTT. Protein sequence: CASSLARGGNEKLFF.

The chain has TRBV7-3 and TRBJ2-7, with 7 bases that match TRBD1. The J segment lost 3 bases and the V segment lost 5 bases, leaving 4 bases of the junction unmatched. The CDR3 totals 13 residues. Germline V gene sequence: CDR1 SGHTA, CDR2 FQGTGA. The chain's CDR3 is CASSRDRDYEQYF. CDR3 in DNA: TGTGCCAGCAGCCGTGACAGGGACTACGAGCAGTACTTC.

Of note for this clone: One end of the junction fails to match germline, which may point to a read error. J is TRBJ2-5 and V is TRBV11-2; D is undetermined. Germline values: CDR1 SGHAT, CDR2 FQNNGV. The CDR3 is made up of 14 amino acids. CDR3 in DNA: TGTGCCAGCAGCCTAGACGCAAACCAAGAGACCCAGTACTTC. This encodes CASSLDANQETQYF.

This clone was found once. This chain links TRBV25-1 with TRBJ2-5; a weak D match, TRBD1 (5 bases). The germline CDR1 and CDR2 sequences are MGHDK and SYGVNS. The CDR3 loop spans 14 amino acids. Trimming pared 1 base from V and 4 bases from J, leaving 10 bases between. In nucleotides, the CDR3 is TGTGCCAGCAGTGAATTTAAGGGGCCAGAGACCCAGTACTTC. Its translation is CASSEFKGPETQYF.

This clone is a singleton in its sample. CDR3 amino acids: CASSEPRAYEQYF. CDR3 nucleotides: TGTGCCAGCAGTGAACCCAGGGCCTACGAGCAGTACTTC. The chain uses TRBV2 and TRBJ2-7, with D perhaps matching TRBD1 (5 bases). Germline V gene lookup returns CDR1 SNHLY and CDR2 FYNNEI. V was cut by 2 bases and J by 2 bases, with 7 bases left in between. This CDR3 spans 13 amino acids.